This TCR beta chain was sequenced for a study of blood T cell repertoires in COVID-19. At the level of the study: COVID-19 samples, acute and convalescent, were from the United States, Italy and Spain.

Trimming at V came to 5 bases and at J to 2 bases, leaving 10 bases not matched to a gene. The CDR3 extends over 17 amino acids. Germline CDR1 is MGHDK and CDR2 is SYGVNS. Original analysis: Counts of nucleated cells, estimated from reference gene primer amplification, were obtained. Profiled with immunoSEQ multiplex PCR; TCRdb holds only in-frame clones, not every one. The V and J calls and clone size come from that table; D and trimming were worked out from the DNA. The sample yields under 150,000 clones, roughly four fifths seen once. The sample comprised peripheral blood. The gene calls are TRBV25-1 and TRBJ2-7; the match to TRBD2 covers 12 bases. The source of this sequence is a woman aged 55-69 years with acute or convalescent COVID-19. The CDR3 is CASSQSGTSGLPYEQYF. The CDR3 DNA sequence: TGTGCCAGCAGTCAGAGTGGGACTAGCGGGCTCCCCTACGAGCAGTACTTC.